The sequence of this T cell receptor (beta chain) was determined in a study of T cell responses to AZD1222 COVID-19 vaccine. Study information: Pooled samples include second doses given at about 4 or 12 weeks.

CDR1 is ENHRY and CDR2 is SYGVKD in the germline V gene. Trimming left V 0 bases short and J 2 bases short, with 8 bases between. The CDR3 is 14 residues long. Findings and limits, study-wide: Spike-specific TCR repertoires showed rising breadth and depth after two AZD1222 doses. Within unmutated variant regions lay the reported targets of nearly half of spike-specific TCRs.

Comments on this clone: Its specificity is not known.

Sequenced by immunoSEQ multiplex PCR; TCRdb stores in-frame clones only, minus some. The data hold about 130,000 clones, with 85% to 95% observed a single time. The chain has TRBV10-3 and TRBJ2-7; D is undetermined. This material consisted of peripheral blood, taken on day 0 of AZD1222 vaccination. The TCR originated in an adult in good health. The CDR3 region has the DNA TGTGCCATCAGTGAGTCGCCCACAACCTACGAGCAGTACTTC. Translation gives CAISESPTTYEQYF.